One and the same sample provided the 30 T cell receptor beta chains below, sequenced in a study of cytomegalovirus exposure and HLA in healthy donors. This PCR relied on a set of 60 Vbeta primers and 13 Jbeta primers. Libraries were prepared by immunoSEQ multiplex PCR; TCRdb keeps only in-frame clonotypes and omits some of them. The data show roughly 190,000 clones, with approximately 81% seen just once and 3.5% to 4% held by the top ten. Material: PBMCs. Source of these receptors: a man aged 50-59 years in good health and CMV-seronegative.

The chain carries TRBV13 and TRBJ2-3, with 8 bases identical to TRBD1. CDR1 and CDR2 from the germline V gene are PRHDT and FYEKMQ (reference sequence). This CDR3 comprises 15 residues. V lost 5 bases, J lost 1 base, and 5 bases stayed unmatched. DNA for the CDR3: TGTGCCAGCAGCCCCCACAGGGGGGGCACAGATACGCAGTATTTT. Residues: CASSPHRGGTDTQYF.

The rearrangement joins TRBV4-1 to TRBJ2-7; D might be TRBD2 (5 bases). The ends were cut back, 6 bases at V and 5 bases at J, with 17 bases in the middle. CDR1 MGHRA and CDR2 YSYEKL come from the germline V gene. The CDR3 consists of 14 residues. CDR3: CASSPSGSVHEQYF. DNA for the CDR3: TGCGCCAGCAGTCCGTCGGGGTCCGTCCACGAGCAGTACTTC.

V and J are TRBV4-1 and TRBJ1-2; D call uncertain. Germline assignment: CDR1 MGHRA and CDR2 YSYEKL. V gave up 1 base and J gave up 3 bases, with 12 bases separating them. CDR3 length: 15 amino acids. Written as DNA, the CDR3 is TGCGCCAGCAGCCAAGGCCGTGGGCAGGACTATGGCTACACCTTC. Protein sequence: CASSQGRGQDYGYTF.

V usage is TRBV5-8 and J usage is TRBJ2-4; D is perhaps TRBD2 (6 bases). Germline V gene lookup returns CDR1 SGHTS and CDR2 YDEGEE. The CDR3 loop spans 15 amino acids. Trimming stripped 4 bases from V and 1 base from J, with 12 bases between. The CDR3 sequence: CASSQEGSAKNIQYF. The DNA of the CDR3 is TGTGCCAGCAGCCAGGAGGGTTCCGCCAAAAACATTCAGTACTTC.

The J gene is TRBJ2-7, the V gene TRBV4-3, with 7 bases matching TRBD1. This CDR3 has 16 residues. Germline CDR1 reads LGHNA; CDR2 reads YSLEER. The V segment lost 1 base and the J segment 2 bases; nucleotides outside the gene matches: 8. CDR3: CASSQVGTASAYEQYF. The DNA for the CDR3 is TGCGCCAGCAGCCAAGTTGGGACAGCGTCCGCCTACGAGCAGTACTTC.

The V gene is TRBV30, the J gene TRBJ1-2; D uncertain. The V end lost 0 bases, the J end lost 7 bases, and 6 bases lay between the germline ends. This CDR3 spans 11 amino acids. The germline V gene has CDR1 GTSNPN and CDR2 SVGIG (reference sequence). The DNA for the CDR3 is TGTGCCTGGAGTGTACGGTCTGGCTACACCTTC. Protein product: CAWSVRSGYTF.

This chain connects TRBV6-5 to TRBJ1-1; D uncertain. V was trimmed by 4 bases and J by 4 bases, leaving 19 bases between them. The CDR3 is 16 residues long. CDR1 MNHEY and CDR2 SVGAGI come from the germline V gene. The CDR3 reads CASSCFGRPWSTEAFF. The CDR3 region has the DNA TGTGCCAGCAGTTGCTTTGGCAGACCCTGGAGCACTGAAGCTTTCTTT.

This clone was counted between two and nine times. The chain couples TRBV27 to TRBJ1-3; the match to TRBD1 covers 9 bases. Germline CDR1 MNHEY, CDR2 SMNVEV (reference sequence). The CDR3 extends over 16 amino acids. J was trimmed by 6 bases and V by 6 bases; bases with no gene match: 12. CDR3 nucleotides: TGTGCCAGCAGACCGACAGGGGGTTTTGGGGTAAACACCATATATTTT. It codes for CASRPTGGFGVNTIYF.

The V and J genes are TRBV7-9 and TRBJ1-4; tentatively, D is TRBD1 (6 bases). Germline V gene data show CDR1 as SEHNR and CDR2 as FQNEAQ (reference sequence). Trimming stripped 5 bases from V and 2 bases from J, with 18 bases between. The CDR3 loop spans 17 amino acids. CDR3 in DNA: TGTGCCAGCAGCCAAAGAGAGCGTCAGGGGACTAATGAAAAACTGTTTTTT. It codes for CASSQRERQGTNEKLFF. Together with reference TRBV7-9 and TRBJ1-4, the CDR3 gives the full variable domain: DTGVSQNPRHKITKRGQNVTFRCDPISEHNRLYWYRQTLGQGPEFLTYFQNEAQLEKSRLLSDRFSAERPKGSFSTLEIQRTEQGDSAMYLCASSQRERQGTNEKLFFGSGTQLSVL.

The chain is built from TRBV5-1 and TRBJ1-5, with D possibly TRBD1 on 6 matching bases. This CDR3 contains 14 residues. Trimming removed 7 bases from V and 6 bases from J, with 17 bases in between. The germline CDR1 and CDR2 sequences are SGHRS and YFSETQ. CDR3 amino acids: CASPLGASSQPQHF. The CDR3 DNA is TGCGCCAGCCCTCTGGGGGCGTCTAGTCAGCCCCAGCATTTT.

The chain employs TRBV7-8 and TRBJ1-1; possible D gene TRBD1, 5 bases. Trimming pared 3 bases from V and 3 bases from J, leaving 11 bases between. This CDR3 contains 14 residues. From germline, CDR1 is SGHVS and CDR2 FQNEAQ. Here the CDR3 reads CASSFREGYTEAFF. For the CDR3, the DNA is TGTGCCAGCAGCTTCAGGGAGGGGTACACTGAAGCTTTCTTT.

This clone occurred a few times. Other DNA sequences in this sample translate to the same CDR3. The chain has TRBV9 and TRBJ1-6; D is undetermined. The CDR3 consists of 14 residues. CDR1 is SGDLS, CDR2 YYNGEE, per germline. V lost 1 base to trimming and J lost 1 base, with 3 bases between them. The CDR3: CASSVSSYNSPLHF. The CDR3 DNA sequence: TGTGCCAGCAGCGTATCGTCCTATAATTCACCCCTCCACTTT.

In regard to this clone: One end of the junction does not line up with germline, which may come from a read error. The rearrangement joins TRBV7-9 to TRBJ2-1, with 7 bases matching TRBD1. The CDR3 is 15 amino acids. Germline CDR1 and CDR2: SEHNR and FQNEAQ (reference sequence). Written as DNA, the CDR3 is TGTTCCAGCAGCTTAGCTTCGACAGGGTCAGCTGAGCAGTTCTTC. As protein: CSSSLASTGSAEQFF.

The J gene is TRBJ2-7, the V gene TRBV4-3; D perhaps matches TRBD2 (7 bases). V shed 0 bases and J shed 1 base, with 13 bases lying between them. Germline CDR1 LGHNA, CDR2 YSLEER. The CDR3 is made up of 16 amino acids. The CDR3 loop is CASSQEGGQRSYEQYF. The CDR3 DNA is TGCGCCAGCAGCCAAGAGGGGGGGCAGAGGTCCTACGAGCAGTACTTC.

The chain employs TRBV2 and TRBJ2-5; TRBD2 matches 11 bases. The CDR3 spans 15 residues. Trimming took 6 bases from V and 1 from J; bases not matched to a gene: 4. Germline V gives CDR1 SNHLY, CDR2 FYNNEI. The CDR3 region is CASSASGGTQETQYF. CDR3 in DNA: TGTGCCAGCAGCGCTAGCGGGGGGACCCAAGAGACCCAGTACTTC.

This clone appeared once. The chain is built from TRBV9 and TRBJ1-6, with 8 bases fitting TRBD1. Looked up from germline, CDR1 is SGDLS and CDR2 is YYNGEE. The CDR3 runs 16 residues. Trimming removed 2 bases from V and 7 bases from J; junction bases left unmatched: 8. The CDR3 DNA follows: TGTGCCAGCAGCGTCGATACAGGGGGGAGGAATTCACCCCTCCACTTT. Translation: CASSVDTGGRNSPLHF. Full variable domain (rest looked up from reference TRBV9 and TRBJ1-6): DSGVTQTPKHLITATGQRVTLRCSPRSGDLSVYWYQQSLDQGLQFLIQYYNGEERAKGNILERFSAQQFPDLHSELNLSSLELGDSALYFCASSVDTGGRNSPLHFGNGTRLTVT.

This clone was seen a handful of times. The chain is built from TRBV7-9 and TRBJ2-7; D is possibly TRBD1 (6 bases). Germline-derived CDR1 and CDR2 are SEHNR and FQNEAQ (reference sequence). Trimming cost V 5 bases and J 1 base, with 15 bases left between them. The CDR3 runs 15 residues. For the CDR3, the DNA is TGTGCCAGCAGCAAACCGGGACACAAGTCCTACGAGCAGTACTTC. Its protein product is CASSKPGHKSYEQYF.

The J gene is TRBJ1-6, the V gene TRBV25-1; 9 bases line up with TRBD1. The V segment lost 6 bases and the J segment 10 bases; nucleotides outside the gene matches: 10. Germline V gene lookup returns CDR1 MGHDK and CDR2 SYGVNS. There are 15 residues in the CDR3. Here the CDR3 reads CASRISGTGSSPLHF. The CDR3 DNA reads TGTGCCAGCAGGATCTCCGGGACAGGGAGCTCACCCCTCCACTTT.

The chain has TRBV9 and TRBJ2-5; TRBD2 matches 13 bases. The germline V gene has CDR1 SGDLS and CDR2 YYNGEE. After removal of 3 bases from V and 5 bases from J, the junction contained 7 bases not matched to a gene. The CDR3 is 16 amino acids. The CDR3 here is CASSATSGGAWETQYF. The CDR3 DNA is TGTGCCAGCAGCGCTACTAGCGGGGGGGCCTGGGAGACCCAGTACTTC.

This clone was recorded a few times. CDR3 sequence: CASSPLGRGAVLYGYTF. The CDR3 nucleotides are TGTGCCAGCTCACCACTTGGCAGGGGCGCAGTTCTCTATGGCTACACCTTC. This chain joins TRBV18 and TRBJ1-2, with D tentatively TRBD1 (6 bases). Trimming stripped 1 base from V and 4 bases from J, with 19 bases between. The germline V gene encodes CDR1 KGHSH and CDR2 LQKENI. The CDR3 contains 17 residues.

This chain links TRBV4-2 with TRBJ2-5, with 12 bases identical to TRBD2. The J call may not be correct, given that the DNA end is closer to TRBJ2-7. The CDR3 is made up of 15 amino acids. Germline V gene sequence: CDR1 LGHNA, CDR2 YNFKEQ. The CDR3 nucleotides are TGTGCCAGCAGCCAAGGGACTAGCGGGGACTACGAGCAGTACTTC. Protein product: CASSQGTSGDYEQYF.

The chain recombines TRBV11-3 with TRBJ2-3; D is possibly TRBD2 (5 bases). Germline lookup yields CDR1 SGHNT and CDR2 YENEEA. Trimming took 5 bases from V and 2 from J, leaving 8 bases between them. This CDR3 spans 13 amino acids. The CDR3 spells CASSVGDTDTQYF. CDR3 bases: TGTGCCAGCAGCGTCGGGGACACAGATACGCAGTATTTT. The complete variable domain, with remaining parts taken from reference TRBV11-3 and TRBJ2-3, reads EAGVVQSPRYKIIEKKQPVAFWCNPISGHNTLYWYLQNLGQGPELLIRYENEEAVDDSQLPKDRFSAERLKGVDSTLKIQPAELGDSAVYLCASSVGDTDTQYFGPGTRLTVL.

V and J are TRBV5-1 and TRBJ2-7; 8 nucleotides agree with TRBD2. This CDR3 comprises 15 residues. The germline V gene encodes CDR1 SGHRS and CDR2 YFSETQ. Trimming removed 0 bases from V and 7 bases from J; junction bases left unmatched: 9. The CDR3 DNA is TGCGCCAGCAGCTTGGCCCCGGGAGGGACGGGGGAGCAGTACTTC. Translated, it gives CASSLAPGGTGEQYF.

This clone was seen just once. The rearrangement links TRBV6-1 to TRBJ2-4; D may be TRBD2 (5 bases). The CDR3 covers 16 residues. Trimming pared 4 bases from V and 0 bases from J, leaving 13 bases between. Germline V gene lookup returns CDR1 MNHNS and CDR2 SASEGT. CDR3 amino acids: CASSGTSSGAKNIQYF. The CDR3 DNA reads as TGTGCCAGCAGTGGGACCTCAAGCGGAGCCAAAAACATTCAGTACTTC.

This clone came up once. This chain connects TRBV7-9 to TRBJ1-3, with 7 bases identical to TRBD1. CDR1 and CDR2 (germline): SEHNR, FQNEAQ (reference sequence). The J segment lost 7 bases and the V segment lost 5 bases, leaving 8 bases of the junction unmatched. CDR3 length: 14 amino acids. CDR3 DNA sequence: TGTGCCAGCAGCCTGACAGGGACGGGGAACACCATATATTTT. This gives the protein CASSLTGTGNTIYF.

The CDR3 DNA sequence: TGTGCCAGCAGAAAGTCGGACAGGGGGTCCTACGAGCAGTACTTC. Protein: CASRKSDRGSYEQYF. The J gene is TRBJ2-7, the V gene TRBV6-5; 10 nucleotides line up with TRBD1. Per the germline V gene, CDR1 is MNHEY and CDR2 is SVGAGI. This CDR3 has 15 amino acids. The ends lost 6 bases at V and 1 base at J; junction bases unmatched: 6.

This chain links TRBV29-1 with TRBJ1-4; the D gene is possibly TRBD1 (5 bases). CDR3 length equals 14 residues. V was trimmed by 5 bases and J by 7 bases, leaving 17 bases between them. In germline, CDR1 is SQVTM, CDR2 ANQGSEA. The CDR3 nucleotides read TGCAGCGTTCTAGGCCAGGGTTGGGGTGAAAAACTGTTTTTT. Protein product: CSVLGQGWGEKLFF. The full variable domain, rest sourced from reference TRBV29-1 and TRBJ1-4, is SAVISQKPSRDICQRGTSLTIQCQVDSQVTMMFWYRQQPGQSLTLIATANQGSEATYESGFVIDKFPISRPNLTFSTLTVSNMSPEDSSIYLCSVLGQGWGEKLFFGSGTQLSVL.

This sequence joins TRBV7-9 and TRBJ1-6; D is unresolved. Looked up from germline, CDR1 is SEHNR and CDR2 is FQNEAQ (reference sequence). Trimming stripped 0 bases from V and 6 bases from J, with 3 bases between. The CDR3 totals 13 residues. The chain's CDR3 is CASSLASNSPLHF. CDR3 DNA: TGTGCCAGCAGCTTAGCCTCTAATTCACCCCTCCACTTT.

The rearrangement links TRBV5-6 to TRBJ2-3, with 9 positions matching TRBD1. The length of the CDR3 is 14 residues. V lost 7 bases to trimming and J lost 2 bases; unmatched junction nucleotides: 5. CDR1 is SGHDT and CDR2 is YYEEEE in the germline V gene. The CDR3 region has the DNA TGTGCCAGCTTCGGACAGGGGACCACAGATACGCAGTATTTT. Its protein is CASFGQGTTDTQYF.

The chain joins TRBV6-1 to TRBJ1-5, with D possibly TRBD1 on 6 matching bases. Between the trimmed V and J ends, which lost 8 bases and 8 bases, there was a span of 13 bases. Germline V gene lookup returns CDR1 MNHNS and CDR2 SASEGT. The CDR3 extends over 12 amino acids. The CDR3 sequence: CASGGPGEPQHF. CDR3 DNA sequence: TGTGCCAGCGGGGGCCCTGGGGAGCCCCAGCATTTT.